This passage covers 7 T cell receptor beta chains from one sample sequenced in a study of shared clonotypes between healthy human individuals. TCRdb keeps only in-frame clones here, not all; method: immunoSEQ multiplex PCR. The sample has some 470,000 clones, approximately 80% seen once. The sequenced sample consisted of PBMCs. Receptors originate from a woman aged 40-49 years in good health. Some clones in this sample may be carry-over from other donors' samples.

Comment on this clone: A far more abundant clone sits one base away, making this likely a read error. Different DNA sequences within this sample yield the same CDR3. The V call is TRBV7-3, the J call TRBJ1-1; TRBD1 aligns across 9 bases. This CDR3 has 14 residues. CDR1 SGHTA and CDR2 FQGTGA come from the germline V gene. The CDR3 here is CASSVTGGNTEAFF. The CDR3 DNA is TGTGCCAGCAGCGTGACAGGGGGGAACACTGAAGCCTTCTTT.

CDR3 loop: CASSLTGVGYTF. The CDR3 nucleotides read TGTGCCAGCAGCTTAACGGGGGTCGGCTACACCTTC. The V and J genes are TRBV7-9 and TRBJ1-2; tentative D call: TRBD1 (5 bases). Trimming removed 2 bases at V and 8 bases at J, with 9 bases between. This CDR3 has 12 amino acids. Germline CDR1 and CDR2: SEHNR and FQNEAQ (reference sequence). Drawing the rest from reference TRBV7-9 and TRBJ1-2, the complete variable domain is DTGVSQNPRHKITKRGQNVTFRCDPISEHNRLYWYRQTLGQGPEFLTYFQNEAQLEKSRLLSDRFSAERPKGSFSTLEIQRTEQGDSAMYLCASSLTGVGYTFGSGTRLTVV.

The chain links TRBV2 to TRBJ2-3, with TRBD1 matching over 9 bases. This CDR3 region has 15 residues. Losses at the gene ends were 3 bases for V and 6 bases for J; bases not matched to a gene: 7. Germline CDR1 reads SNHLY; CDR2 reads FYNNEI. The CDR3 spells CASSDQGQGLDTQYF. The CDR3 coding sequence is TGTGCCAGCAGTGACCAGGGACAGGGATTGGATACGCAGTATTTT.

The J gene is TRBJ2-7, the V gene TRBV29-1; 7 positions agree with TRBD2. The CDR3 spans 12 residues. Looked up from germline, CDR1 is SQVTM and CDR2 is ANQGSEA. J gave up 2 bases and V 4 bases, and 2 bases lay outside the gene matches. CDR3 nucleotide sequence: TGCAGCGTTGGACTAGCAGCCTACGAGCAGTACTTC. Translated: CSVGLAAYEQYF.

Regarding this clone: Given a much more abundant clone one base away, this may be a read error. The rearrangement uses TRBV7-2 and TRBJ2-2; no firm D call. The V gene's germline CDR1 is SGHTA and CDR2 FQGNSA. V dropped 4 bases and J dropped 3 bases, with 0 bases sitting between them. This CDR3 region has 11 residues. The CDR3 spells CASSYTGELFF. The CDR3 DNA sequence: TGTGCCAGCAGCTACACCGGGGAGCTGTTTTTT.

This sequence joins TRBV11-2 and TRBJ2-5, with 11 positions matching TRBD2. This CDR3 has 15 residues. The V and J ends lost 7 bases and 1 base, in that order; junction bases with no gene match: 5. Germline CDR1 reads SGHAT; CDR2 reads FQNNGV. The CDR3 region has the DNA TGTGCCAGCAACCCTAGCGGGAGGCCCCAAGAGACCCAGTACTTC. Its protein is CASNPSGRPQETQYF.

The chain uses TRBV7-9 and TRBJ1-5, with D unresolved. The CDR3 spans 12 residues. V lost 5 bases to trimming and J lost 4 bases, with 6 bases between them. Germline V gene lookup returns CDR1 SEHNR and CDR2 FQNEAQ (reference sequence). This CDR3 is CASSKQNQPQHF. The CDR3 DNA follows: TGTGCCAGCAGCAAGCAGAATCAGCCCCAGCATTTT.